Presented here are 16 T cell receptor beta chains from one specimen sequenced in a study of a mutant IDH1 vaccine in newly diagnosed glioma. Clones were sequenced by immunoSEQ multiplex PCR, and TCRdb holds only the in-frame ones, with some missing. The data show around 66,000 clones, about four fifths seen once. These receptors' targets are unknown. Time point specified: week 11, during vaccination. The study gave 300 ug of mutant IDH1 20-mer peptide per vaccine dose, with topical imiquimod. The sample here was PBMCs, taken from a glioma patient whose treatment included an IDH1 peptide vaccine. The receptors originated from a man aged 50 to 59 with glioma.

The V call is TRBV2, the J call TRBJ2-7, with D perhaps matching TRBD1 (5 bases). V shed 10 bases and J shed 3 bases, with 10 bases lying between them. CDR3 length: 11 residues. Germline V CDR1 and CDR2: SNHLY, FYNNEI. CDR3 coding DNA: TGTGCCACCAGGGCGAACTACGAGCAGTACTTC. It codes for CATRANYEQYF. The full variable domain, its missing parts supplied by reference TRBV2 and TRBJ2-7, is EPEVTQTPSHQVTQMGQEVILRCVPISNHLYFYWYRQILGQKVEFLVSFYNNEISEKSEIFDDQFSVERPDGSNFTLKIRSTKLEDSAMYFCATRANYEQYFGPGTRLTVT.

The chain couples TRBV2 to TRBJ2-3, with 7 bases identical to TRBD1. The J segment lost 2 bases and the V segment lost 8 bases, leaving 10 bases of the junction unmatched. Looked up from germline, CDR1 is SNHLY and CDR2 is FYNNEI. This CDR3 region has 15 residues. Written as DNA, the CDR3 is TGTGCCAGCTCGGGACAGCTAACTTTCACAGATACGCAGTATTTT. This sequence encodes CASSGQLTFTDTQYF.

The chain has TRBV6-1 and TRBJ1-2; 8 positions match TRBD1. Per germline, CDR1 MNHNS and CDR2 SASEGT. With 4 bases clipped from V and 4 bases from J, the junction kept 5 bases outside the gene matches. This CDR3 comprises 14 residues. In DNA, the CDR3 is TGTGCCAGCAGTGGGGGACAGGCGGGCTATGGCTACACCTTC. Encoded protein: CASSGGQAGYGYTF.

The rearrangement links TRBV30 to TRBJ1-2; no clear D. The CDR3 is 13 amino acids. V was clipped by 5 bases and J by 9 bases, with 19 bases between them. Looked up from germline, CDR1 is GTSNPN and CDR2 is SVGIG (reference sequence). CDR3 loop: CAWSPLGINSYTF. The CDR3 DNA sequence: TGTGCCTGGTCTCCCTTGGGGATTAATAGCTACACCTTC.

This clone was recorded a few times. This chain links TRBV2 with TRBJ1-1, with D tentatively TRBD1 (5 bases). The CDR3 has 14 residues. Germline CDR1 reads SNHLY; CDR2 reads FYNNEI. The germline V and J ends were trimmed by 6 bases and 2 bases, with 13 bases remaining between them. The CDR3 region is CASSAWGVNTEAFF. In DNA form, the CDR3 reads TGTGCCAGCAGCGCTTGGGGGGTCAACACTGAAGCTTTCTTT.

CDR3 sequence: CASRGGSGEQYF. CDR3 DNA: TGTGCCAGCAGGGGGGGCTCGGGCGAGCAGTACTTC. J is TRBJ2-7 and V is TRBV2; D may be TRBD1 or TRBD2 (6 bases each). The CDR3 sequence is 12 residues long. CDR1 is SNHLY and CDR2 is FYNNEI in the germline V gene. V lost 6 bases and J 6 bases, leaving 12 bases between the germline ends. Full variable domain (rest looked up from reference TRBV2 and TRBJ2-7): EPEVTQTPSHQVTQMGQEVILRCVPISNHLYFYWYRQILGQKVEFLVSFYNNEISEKSEIFDDQFSVERPDGSNFTLKIRSTKLEDSAMYFCASRGGSGEQYFGPGTRLTVT.

V gene TRBV2 combines with J gene TRBJ2-7; 7 nucleotides agree with TRBD1. V gave up 2 bases and J gave up 3 bases; unmatched junction bases: 4. The CDR3 sequence is 14 residues long. The germline V gene has CDR1 SNHLY and CDR2 FYNNEI. The CDR3: CASSEIDRVYEQYF. DNA for the CDR3: TGTGCCAGCAGTGAAATTGACAGGGTCTACGAGCAGTACTTC.

The V gene is TRBV6-7, the J gene TRBJ2-7, with a possible D match to TRBD1 (5 bases). TRBV6-7 is filed as an ORF, its function uncertain. V was shortened by 0 bases and J by 2 bases, with 14 bases between the two germline ends. The CDR3 consists of 16 residues. This chain's CDR3 is CASSYSNPGPTYEQYF. CDR3 DNA: TGTGCCAGCAGTTACTCGAACCCAGGGCCCACCTACGAGCAGTACTTC.

The gene calls are TRBV10-3 and TRBJ2-7; the D gene is possibly TRBD2 (6 bases). CDR1 ENHRY and CDR2 SYGVKD come from the germline V gene. Trimming took off 4 bases at V and 2 bases at J, with 12 bases between the two ends. The CDR3 is 14 amino acids. CDR3 sequence (DNA): TGTGCCATCAGTGGACTAGTTAAGCCCTACGAGCAGTACTTC. The encoded protein is CAISGLVKPYEQYF.

The table lists this clone with a few counts. The chain joins TRBV6-1 to TRBJ1-5, with D uncertain. V was clipped by 3 bases and J by 2 bases, with 5 bases between them. This CDR3 is built from 13 residues. The V gene's germline CDR1 is MNHNS and CDR2 SASEGT. The CDR3: CASSEGGNQPQHF. In DNA, the CDR3 is TGTGCCAGCAGTGAGGGAGGCAATCAGCCCCAGCATTTT.

This clone came up a few times. The junction shows a germline mismatch at one end, possibly a read error. This rearrangement joins TRBV4-1 to TRBJ1-5; TRBD1 is a possible D gene (5 bases). This CDR3 has 15 residues. Germline V gives CDR1 MGHRA, CDR2 YSYEKL. CDR3 nucleotides: TGCGCCAGCAGACAAGTTCTGGGGGGCAATCAGCCCCAGCATTTT. The encoded protein is CASRQVLGGNQPQHF.

The chain carries TRBV7-9 and TRBJ1-6; TRBD1 agrees at 7 bases. Germline CDR1 and CDR2: SEHNR and FQNEAQ (reference sequence). The CDR3 length is 12 residues. The CDR3 nucleotides are TGTGGCTCCCGGGACAGTAATTCACCCCTCCACTTT. Translated, it gives CGSRDSNSPLHF.

Note on this clone: Other DNA sequences in the same sample also yield this CDR3. The chain uses TRBV18 and TRBJ2-7, with TRBD1 identical over 8 bases. Trimming took 6 bases from V and 0 from J; bases not matched to a gene: 4. This CDR3 has 14 residues. Germline V gene data show CDR1 as KGHSH and CDR2 as LQKENI. This chain's CDR3 is CASSRDRSSYEQYF. For the CDR3, the DNA is TGTGCCAGCTCCCGGGACAGGAGCTCCTACGAGCAGTACTTC.

This sequence joins TRBV27 and TRBJ1-1; D is unclear. CDR3 length equals 15 residues. V was clipped by 2 bases and J by 0 bases, with 10 bases between them. Germline V gene data show CDR1 as MNHEY and CDR2 as SMNVEV (reference sequence). As DNA, the CDR3 is TGTGCCAGCAGTTTAAGAGGCAAGATGAACACTGAAGCTTTCTTT. Protein: CASSLRGKMNTEAFF.

V and J are TRBV19 and TRBJ1-3; D is possibly TRBD1 (6 bases). Trimming took 5 bases from V and 0 from J, leaving 14 bases between them. The length of the CDR3 is 16 residues. Germline assignment: CDR1 LNHDA and CDR2 SQIVND (reference sequence). This CDR3 reads CASSGLRGDSGNTIYF. As DNA, the CDR3 is TGTGCCAGTAGTGGCCTCAGGGGCGACTCTGGAAACACCATATATTTT.

The chain combines TRBV11-1 with TRBJ2-5, with TRBD2 matching over 8 bases. Trimming removed 5 bases from V and 0 bases from J; junction bases left unmatched: 8. The CDR3 length is 16 residues. Per the germline V gene, CDR1 is SGHAT and CDR2 is FQDESV (reference sequence). DNA for the CDR3: TGTGCCAGCAGCCCCTGGTCGCGGGAGGACCAAGAGACCCAGTACTTC. Residues: CASSPWSREDQETQYF.